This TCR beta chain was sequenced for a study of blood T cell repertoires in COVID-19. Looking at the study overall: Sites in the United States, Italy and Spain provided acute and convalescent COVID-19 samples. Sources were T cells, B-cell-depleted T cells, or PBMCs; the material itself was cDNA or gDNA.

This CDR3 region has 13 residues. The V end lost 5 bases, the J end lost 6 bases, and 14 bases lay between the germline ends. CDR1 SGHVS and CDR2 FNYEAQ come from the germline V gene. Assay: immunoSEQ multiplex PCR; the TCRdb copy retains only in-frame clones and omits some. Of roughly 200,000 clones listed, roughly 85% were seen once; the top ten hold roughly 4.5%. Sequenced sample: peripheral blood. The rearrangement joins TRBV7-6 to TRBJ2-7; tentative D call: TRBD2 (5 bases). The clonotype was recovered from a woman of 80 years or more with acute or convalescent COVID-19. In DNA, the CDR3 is TGTGCCAGCAGCACTGTACGGGGTAGCGAGCAGTACTTC. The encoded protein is CASSTVRGSEQYF. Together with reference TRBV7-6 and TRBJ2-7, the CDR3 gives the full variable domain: GAGVSQSPRYKVTKRGQDVALRCDPISGHVSLYWYRQALGQGPEFLTYFNYEAQQDKSGLPNDRFSAERPEGSISTLTIQRTEQRDSAMYRCASSTVRGSEQYFGPGTRLTVT.